These 32 T cell receptor beta chains share one sample of origin, sequenced in a study of T cell responses to AZD1222 COVID-19 vaccine. TCRdb's copy holds only in-frame clones and misses some; the assay was immunoSEQ multiplex PCR. The sample includes more than 120,000 clones, 70% to 90% of them seen just once. The specimen was peripheral blood, collected 28 days after the second AZD1222 dose. The receptor set was obtained from an adult who received the AZD1222 COVID-19 vaccine.

The genes are TRBV7-9 and TRBJ2-1, with 9 bases identical to TRBD2. CDR1 and CDR2 (germline): SEHNR, FQNEAQ (reference sequence). The CDR3 is made up of 15 amino acids. Trimming at V came to 3 bases and at J to 7 bases, leaving 7 bases not matched to a gene. CDR3 sequence reads: CASSLVLAGINEQFF. CDR3 DNA sequence: TGTGCCAGCAGCTTGGTGCTAGCGGGAATTAATGAGCAGTTCTTC.

V gene TRBV19 combines with J gene TRBJ2-7; 7 bases match TRBD2. This CDR3 is 14 amino acids long. Germline-derived CDR1 and CDR2 are LNHDA and SQIVND (reference sequence). J lost 3 bases, V lost 2 bases, and 4 bases had no gene match. In DNA form, the CDR3 reads TGTGCCAGTAGTATAAGTCAGCGGGACTACGAGCAGTACTTC. Its translation is CASSISQRDYEQYF.

This clone was seen only once. The gene calls are TRBV4-2 and TRBJ1-2; possibly TRBD1 for D (5 bases). The CDR3 is made up of 15 amino acids. The germline V gene encodes CDR1 LGHNA and CDR2 YNFKEQ. Trimming took 3 bases from V and 8 from J, leaving 19 bases between them. CDR3 bases: TGTGCCAGCAGCCACCCAAGCGAGAGGGGCAAAGGCTACACCTTC. This codes for CASSHPSERGKGYTF.

V usage is TRBV18 and J usage is TRBJ2-2; the D is unclear. The germline V gene encodes CDR1 KGHSH and CDR2 LQKENI. Trimming pared 4 bases from V and 3 bases from J, leaving 9 bases between. The CDR3 has 14 residues. The CDR3 sequence: CASSQGVDTGELFF. The CDR3 DNA is TGTGCCAGCTCACAGGGTGTTGACACCGGGGAGCTGTTTTTT.

The CDR3 loop is CASSPGLENTEAFF. In DNA, the CDR3 is TGTGCCAGCAGCCCGGGACTCGAGAACACTGAAGCTTTCTTT. V and J are TRBV3-1 (or the pseudogene TRBV3-2) and TRBJ1-1; D possibly corresponds to TRBD1 (5 bases). Between the trimmed V and J ends, which lost 4 bases and 1 base, there was a span of 10 bases. Germline CDR1 reads LGHDT; CDR2 reads YNNKEL (reference sequence). The CDR3 has 14 residues.

The rearrangement joins TRBV28 to TRBJ2-5, with D tentatively TRBD2 (5 bases). With 2 bases removed from V and 5 bases from J, the gap between germline ends came to 9 bases. The CDR3 runs to 13 residues. The germline V gene has CDR1 MDHEN and CDR2 SYDVKM. The CDR3 coding sequence is TGTGCCAGCAGTTTACTTACGGGGGAGACCCAGTACTTC. This gives the protein CASSLLTGETQYF.

This chain links TRBV18 with TRBJ2-7; D is unresolved. V lost 3 bases and J 5 bases, leaving 17 bases between the germline ends. The CDR3 loop spans 15 amino acids. The germline V gene encodes CDR1 KGHSH and CDR2 LQKENI. The chain's CDR3 is CASSPARVPLHEQYF. The CDR3 DNA reads TGTGCCAGCTCACCTGCCCGGGTCCCCCTTCACGAGCAGTACTTC.

The V gene is TRBV7-2, the J gene TRBJ1-2, with D hard to call. Germline CDR1 reads SGHTA; CDR2 reads FQGNSA. Trimming left V 2 bases short and J 0 bases short, with 7 bases between. The length of the CDR3 is 14 residues. For the CDR3, the DNA is TGTGCCAGCAGCTTAAACAGAGCTAACTATGGCTACACCTTC. Translating gives CASSLNRANYGYTF. The whole variable domain, remainder taken from reference TRBV7-2 and TRBJ1-2, is GAGVSQSPSNKVTEKGKDVELRCDPISGHTALYWYRQSLGQGLEFLIYFQGNSAPDKSGLPSDRFSAERTGGSVSTLTIQRTQQEDSAVYLCASSLNRANYGYTFGSGTRLTVV.

This clone was recorded only once. The DNA for the CDR3 is TGTGCCAGCAGCCCCGATAACATGAACACTGAAGCTTTCTTT. This codes for CASSPDNMNTEAFF. The gene calls are TRBV7-9 and TRBJ1-1; D gene unclear. Trimming took off 5 bases at V and 0 bases at J, with 10 bases between the two ends. Germline V gene data show CDR1 as SEHNR and CDR2 as FQNEAQ (reference sequence). The CDR3 is made up of 14 amino acids. Combining the CDR3 with reference TRBV7-9 and TRBJ1-1 gives the whole variable domain DTGVSQNPRHKITKRGQNVTFRCDPISEHNRLYWYRQTLGQGPEFLTYFQNEAQLEKSRLLSDRFSAERPKGSFSTLEIQRTEQGDSAMYLCASSPDNMNTEAFFGQGTRLTVV.

The gene calls are TRBV10-3 and TRBJ1-2; possibly TRBD1 for D (5 bases). The V and J ends lost 2 bases and 4 bases respectively, with 11 bases between them. This CDR3 region has 14 residues. Germline V lookup: CDR1 ENHRY, CDR2 SYGVKD. CDR3 sequence reads: CAISEDGTSYGYTF. DNA of the CDR3: TGTGCCATCAGTGAGGACGGGACCTCCTATGGCTACACCTTC.

The rearrangement joins TRBV3-1 (or the pseudogene TRBV3-2) to TRBJ2-3; D is possibly TRBD1 (5 bases). Germline assignment: CDR1 LGHDT and CDR2 YNNKEL (reference sequence). Trimming left V 4 bases short and J 5 bases short, with 13 bases between. The length of the CDR3 is 14 residues. The CDR3 DNA is TGTGCCAGCAGCCCCCTTACAGGTCGAGATACGCAGTATTTT. Translating gives CASSPLTGRDTQYF.

CDR3 DNA sequence: TGTGCCAGCAGCCGATCCCGGGACAGTGGGACCGGGGAGCTGTTTTTT. Amino acids: CASSRSRDSGTGELFF. This chain joins TRBV14 and TRBJ2-2; 7 positions match TRBD1. The CDR3 is 16 amino acids. The V segment lost 4 bases and the J segment 5 bases; nucleotides outside the gene matches: 10. The V gene's germline CDR1 is SGHDN and CDR2 FVKESK.

CDR3 nucleotide sequence: TGTGCCAGCAGCCAACAACTAGTTTCGGAGGATACGCAGTATTTT. Protein sequence: CASSQQLVSEDTQYF. The rearrangement links TRBV4-2 to TRBJ2-3, with D possibly being TRBD2 (5 bases). The V gene's germline CDR1 is LGHNA and CDR2 YNFKEQ. The V gene lost 2 bases and the J gene lost 6 bases, with 15 bases spanning the gap. The CDR3 consists of 15 residues.

This chain connects TRBV15 to TRBJ1-2; maybe TRBD1 (5 bases). CDR3 length: 19 residues. Germline assignment: CDR1 LNHNV and CDR2 YYDKDF (reference sequence). Trimming removed 0 bases from V and 3 bases from J, with 23 bases in between. The CDR3 DNA sequence: TGTGCCACCAGCAGAGATCCCGGACACTGGGCGGGAGACGACTATGGCTACACCTTC. It codes for CATSRDPGHWAGDDYGYTF.

To note about this clone: Other DNA variants within this sample encode the same CDR3. The chain has TRBV4-1 and TRBJ2-5; unclear D gene. The CDR3 is 12 amino acids. Germline-derived CDR1 and CDR2 are MGHRA and YSYEKL. V lost 4 bases and J lost 5, with 8 bases in between. The CDR3 DNA sequence: TGCGCCAGCAGCCGTGTGGGGGAGACCCAGTACTTC. Encoded protein: CASSRVGETQYF.

The chain carries TRBV30 and TRBJ2-3; no reliable D call. From germline, CDR1 is GTSNPN and CDR2 SVGIG (reference sequence). The V and J ends lost 4 bases and 4 bases respectively, with 9 bases between them. The CDR3 sequence is 12 residues long. CDR3 nucleotide sequence: TGTGCCTGGACTAGTGGATCAGATACGCAGTATTTT. It specifies CAWTSGSDTQYF.

The V and J genes are TRBV6-2 or TRBV6-3 and TRBJ2-5; unclear D gene. Trimming left V 2 bases short and J 5 bases short, with 12 bases between. CDR1 is MNHEY, CDR2 SVGEGT, per germline. This CDR3 region has 14 residues. The CDR3 sequence: CASSYGPPLETQYF. DNA of the CDR3: TGTGCCAGCAGTTACGGGCCGCCTCTGGAGACCCAGTACTTC.

This chain links TRBV4-1 with TRBJ1-3; D uncertain. The V end lost 2 bases, the J end lost 0 bases, and 14 bases lay between the germline ends. Per germline, CDR1 MGHRA and CDR2 YSYEKL. The CDR3 covers 17 residues. In nucleotides, the CDR3 is TGCGCCAGCAGCCAATGGTGGGTCCCCAACTCTGGAAACACCATATATTTT. This codes for CASSQWWVPNSGNTIYF.

This chain uses TRBV13 with TRBJ2-7; D is perhaps TRBD1 (6 bases). The germline V gene encodes CDR1 PRHDT and CDR2 FYEKMQ (reference sequence). This CDR3 is 16 amino acids long. Between the trimmed V and J ends, which lost 5 bases and 1 base, there was a span of 18 bases. The CDR3 DNA sequence: TGTGCCAGCAGCCCACTCACGCCTACAGGGTCCTACGAGCAGTACTTC. Amino acid sequence: CASSPLTPTGSYEQYF.

The rearrangement links TRBV6-5 to TRBJ1-2; unclear D gene. The CDR3 length is 14 residues. In germline, CDR1 is MNHEY, CDR2 SVGAGI. V shed 7 bases and J shed 3 bases, with 15 bases lying between them. The CDR3 here is CASIPSPGDYGYTF. The CDR3 DNA reads as TGTGCCAGCATCCCGAGCCCAGGCGACTATGGCTACACCTTC.

This clone was found once. The chain combines TRBV6-5 with TRBJ1-2; D is ambiguous. Deletions cut 6 bases from V and 8 bases from J, with 13 bases between. CDR1 is MNHEY and CDR2 is SVGAGI in the germline V gene. The CDR3 extends over 12 amino acids. CDR3 residues: CASRIGHGGYTF. As DNA, the CDR3 is TGTGCCAGCAGAATTGGGCACGGAGGCTACACCTTC.

This clone was found once. This chain links TRBV12-3 or TRBV12-4 with TRBJ1-6; no firm D call. The CDR3 is 13 residues long. Trimming took off 6 bases at V and 14 bases at J, with 17 bases between the two ends. The CDR3: CASSLDSPGSLHF. DNA for the CDR3: TGTGCCAGCAGCTTGGACTCTCCCGGGTCCCTCCACTTT.

The chain has TRBV19 and TRBJ1-1; no reliable D call. The CDR3 length is 13 residues. Trimming shortened V by 3 bases and J by 4 bases, and 9 bases separated the two germline ends. Germline CDR1 and CDR2: LNHDA and SQIVND (reference sequence). The CDR3 nucleotides read TGTGCCAGTAGTATCACCCTGAGCACTGAAGCTTTCTTT. Translated, it gives CASSITLSTEAFF.

The CDR3 coding sequence is TGTGCCATCAGTGAGTCTTATGGCTACACCTTC. This encodes CAISESYGYTF. The rearrangement uses TRBV10-3 and TRBJ1-2; D not certain. Trimming pared 0 bases from V and 5 bases from J, leaving 1 base between. The CDR3 extends over 11 amino acids. The germline gives CDR1 ENHRY, CDR2 SYGVKD.

The rearrangement uses TRBV11-2 and TRBJ2-7, with 7 bases fitting TRBD1. J gave up 6 bases and V 5 bases, and 7 bases lay outside the gene matches. The germline V gene encodes CDR1 SGHAT and CDR2 FQNNGV. This CDR3 contains 13 residues. The CDR3 here is CASSMTGFSEQYF. The CDR3 bases are TGTGCCAGCAGCATGACAGGGTTTTCCGAGCAGTACTTC.

The chain carries TRBV30 and TRBJ1-1; D not resolved. Germline V CDR1 and CDR2: GTSNPN, SVGIG (reference sequence). This CDR3 has 12 amino acids. Trimming removed 3 bases at V and 7 bases at J, with 12 bases between. As DNA, the CDR3 is TGTGCCTGGAGCGGGGAACGGGTTGAAGCTTTCTTT. Its translation is CAWSGERVEAFF.

The V gene is TRBV10-1, the J gene TRBJ2-5; D is undetermined. Trimming took off 3 bases at V and 7 bases at J, with 9 bases between the two ends. The CDR3 has 12 amino acids. Germline V CDR1 and CDR2: WNHNN, SYGVQD (reference sequence). The CDR3: CASSDPQRTQYF. The CDR3 nucleotides read TGCGCCAGCAGTGACCCTCAGAGGACCCAGTACTTC.

The rearrangement links TRBV9 to TRBJ1-1; D call uncertain. Trimming left V 0 bases short and J 8 bases short, with 11 bases between. The germline CDR1 and CDR2 sequences are SGDLS and YYNGEE. The CDR3 is made up of 13 amino acids. The CDR3: CASSVAPDQEAFF. CDR3 coding DNA: TGTGCCAGCAGCGTAGCGCCCGACCAAGAAGCTTTCTTT.

The genes are TRBV21-1 and TRBJ2-1; TRBD1, the D gene given by the table, was not confirmed from the DNA. TRBV21-1 corresponds to a pseudogene. There are 16 residues in the CDR3. CDR3 nucleotide sequence: TGTGCCAGCAGCAAAGAACACCACCTCCACTACAATGAGCAGTTCTTC. Translating gives CASSKEHHLHYNEQFF.

The genes are TRBV20-1 and TRBJ2-3, with a weak D call TRBD2 (6 bases). Germline V CDR1 and CDR2: DFQATT, SNEGSKA (reference sequence). Trimming shortened V by 3 bases and J by 1 base, and 14 bases separated the two germline ends. This CDR3 comprises 15 residues. CDR3 sequence (DNA): TGCAGTGCTAGTGGGGACCGGAGGGGCACAGATACGCAGTATTTT. Protein product: CSASGDRRGTDTQYF.

The CDR3 here is CASTTGTSGLNEQFF. DNA for the CDR3: TGTGCCAGCACAACCGGGACTAGCGGATTGAATGAGCAGTTCTTC. This chain links TRBV11-2 with TRBJ2-1; TRBD2 agrees at 11 bases. CDR1 is SGHAT and CDR2 is FQNNGV in the germline V gene. The CDR3 is made up of 15 amino acids. Trimming cost V 7 bases and J 7 bases; bases outside gene matches: 9.

J is TRBJ2-3 and V is TRBV18; tentative D call: TRBD2 (7 bases). Germline V CDR1 and CDR2: KGHSH, LQKENI. V lost 0 bases to trimming and J lost 2 bases, with 15 bases between them. The CDR3 extends over 17 amino acids. The DNA of the CDR3 is TGTGCCAGCTCACCACCGGGGGCTAGCGGCTCCACAGATACGCAGTATTTT. It yields the protein CASSPPGASGSTDTQYF.